These T cell receptor beta chains were read from a single sample in a study of T-cell memory formation after mild COVID-19. MiXCR was run by TCRdb on the 5' RACE reads, yielding one entry per CDR3 protein. The sample records 200,000 to 300,000 distinct CDR3 sequences, over 15% being singletons. The sample taken for sequencing was PBMCs or a T cell subset sorted from them (not recorded which). The receptors shown here come from a man between 18 and 35 years old who had mild COVID-19 (a few samples of this study predate the infection). Cell type and time point are not known. The CDR3 runs from the conserved cysteine through the conserved F or W. A D gene is named only where the DNA matches it firmly. Clone size, where shown, is once, few, many, or a class for clones that have expanded.

>TRBV18|few|TRBD2|TRBJ2-3
CASSPSPSGGHTDTQYF
>TRBV5-6|-|-|TRBJ1-1
CASSYDATPTEAFF
>TRBV7-7|few|TRBD1|TRBJ2-5
CASSSGQGGKTQYF
>TRBV6-2/TRBV6-3|many|-|TRBJ2-1
CASSYTTDHPRQFF
>TRBV18|-|-|TRBJ2-2
CASSPKILNTGELFF
>TRBV4-1|-|-|TRBJ2-7
CASSQGGRRSYEQYF
>TRBV7-2|few|-|TRBJ2-3
CASGRASTDTQYF
>TRBV18|-|-|TRBJ2-1
CASSPVHGSYNEQFF
>TRBV7-8|few|-|TRBJ2-1
CASSLARISYNEQFF
>TRBV29-1|-|-|TRBJ2-1
CSVGRSEYNEQFF
>TRBV4-1|-|TRBD2|TRBJ2-1
CASSHRAAGGWNEQFF
>TRBV18|many|-|TRBJ2-5
CASSPGNRQETQYF
>TRBV7-9|-|-|TRBJ1-2
CASSRTGPYPGGYTF
>TRBV5-6|few|-|TRBJ2-1
CASSLGSGEQFF
>TRBV5-1|-|TRBD1|TRBJ2-3
CASSGGQAPDTQYF
>TRBV29-1|few|TRBD1|TRBJ1-2
CSVRDLGTGGFGYTF
>TRBV5-1|few|-|TRBJ1-1
CASSLAGFSGMSEAFF
>TRBV11-2|many|-|TRBJ2-4
CASTAELAKNIQYF
>TRBV21-1|few|-|TRBJ1-6
CASSKQGTGPNSPLHF
>TRBV4-1|many|TRBD2|TRBJ2-1
CASSPYISGDPDEQFF
>TRBV3-1|few|-|TRBJ1-2
CASSQGVRDSGYTF
>TRBV25-1|few|-|TRBJ2-5
CASSESTTQYF
>TRBV7-9|many|TRBD1|TRBJ2-2
CASSIPGQPTGELFF
>TRBV7-2|-|TRBD2|TRBJ2-3
CASSPGLAGRPSTDTQYF
>TRBV29-1|-|-|TRBJ1-2
CSVEEETLGGTGGYTF
>TRBV6-2/TRBV6-3|few|TRBD1|TRBJ2-1
CASRLYGTALNEQFF
>TRBV6-2/TRBV6-3|many|TRBD2|TRBJ2-5
CASSYPSGGLETQYF
>TRBV7-9|-|TRBD2|TRBJ2-5
CASRSGTSGGEAQYF
>TRBV20-1|-|-|TRBJ1-6
CSARDHSRVRANNSPLHF
>TRBV4-1|-|TRBD1|TRBJ1-1
CASSHLQGGKDTEAFF
>TRBV7-9|many|-|TRBJ2-1
CASSLDGPRDEQFF
>TRBV11-2|few|-|TRBJ2-3
CASSDPGTGDTQYF
>TRBV7-2|-|-|TRBJ1-2
CASSSGRGGFGYTF
>TRBV7-8|few|-|TRBJ1-1
CASSPGGPVAFF
>TRBV5-1|-|TRBD2|TRBJ2-2
CASSQGLVGTGELFF
>TRBV12-3/TRBV12-4|few|-|TRBJ1-1
CASSFRVMGTEAFF
>TRBV20-1|many|TRBD2|TRBJ2-2
CSARSSGRVGTGELFF
>TRBV5-6|once|-|TRBJ2-1
CASSPAGGLSNEQFF
>TRBV7-6|-|TRBD1|TRBJ1-3
CASSPRPGQGDNTIYF
>TRBV18|-|-|TRBJ1-2
CASSPQWHGYTF
>TRBV28|few|TRBD1|TRBJ2-7
CASSGGQNYEQYF
>TRBV3-1|few|-|TRBJ2-2
CASSLGGDTGELFF
>TRBV19|-|-|TRBJ2-6
CASEQGPNGNVLTF
>TRBV7-2|few|-|TRBJ2-1
CASSLQASPGNEQFF
>TRBV6-5|-|-|TRBJ1-1
CASRSDWDTEAFF
>TRBV20-1|-|TRBD1|TRBJ2-1
CSAFPGQGGNEQFF
>TRBV7-6|once|-|TRBJ2-5
CASSSSAGTSYQETQYF
>TRBV5-5|few|-|TRBJ1-5
CASSLRTGPISNQPQHF
>TRBV7-2|few|TRBD1|TRBJ1-1
CASSPGGTVFF
>TRBV20-1|few|-|TRBJ1-6
CSARSGLHSPLHF
>TRBV7-8|-|-|TRBJ2-3
CASSLGRDEDTQYF
>TRBV6-5|-|-|TRBJ1-1
CASRERERTEAFF
>TRBV6-6|few|TRBD2|TRBJ2-3
CASSLAGGNRDTQYF
>TRBV7-2|-|TRBD2|TRBJ2-3
CASSKGLAGGLADTQYF
>TRBV10-2|few|-|TRBJ1-2
CASTPWQEGGYTF
>TRBV7-6|-|TRBD2|TRBJ2-1
CASSPGTSGSSYNEQFF
>TRBV5-1|few|TRBD2|TRBJ2-3
CASSRGGAVTDTQYF
>TRBV30|-|-|TRBJ2-7
CAWSPDRRTYEQYF